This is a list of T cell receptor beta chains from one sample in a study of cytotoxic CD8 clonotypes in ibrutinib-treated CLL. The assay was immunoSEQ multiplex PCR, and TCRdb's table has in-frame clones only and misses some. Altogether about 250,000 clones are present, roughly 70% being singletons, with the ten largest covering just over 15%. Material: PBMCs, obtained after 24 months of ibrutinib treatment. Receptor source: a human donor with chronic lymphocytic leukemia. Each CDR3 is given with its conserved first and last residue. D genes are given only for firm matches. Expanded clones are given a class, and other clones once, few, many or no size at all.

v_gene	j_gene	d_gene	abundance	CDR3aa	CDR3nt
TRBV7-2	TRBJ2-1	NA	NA	CASSLVAGSSYNEQFF	TGTGCCAGCAGCTTAGTGGCGGGGAGCTCCTACAATGAGCAGTTCTTC
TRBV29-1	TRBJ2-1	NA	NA	CSVLDRAGVNEQFF	TGCAGCGTCCTAGACAGGGCGGGGGTCAATGAGCAGTTCTTC
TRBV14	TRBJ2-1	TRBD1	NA	CASSPFLGQGASEQFF	TGTGCCAGCAGCCCCTTCTTGGGGCAGGGGGCAAGTGAGCAGTTCTTC
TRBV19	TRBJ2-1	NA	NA	CASSMDETRYDEQFF	TGTGCCAGTAGTATGGATGAGACTAGGTACGATGAGCAGTTCTTC
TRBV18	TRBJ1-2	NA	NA	CASSPPLPSGYTF	TGTGCCAGCTCACCACCGTTGCCCAGCGGCTACACCTTC
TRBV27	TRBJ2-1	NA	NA	CASSYSPTSMGGEQFF	TGTGCCAGCAGTTACTCTCCGACTAGTATGGGAGGTGAGCAGTTCTTC
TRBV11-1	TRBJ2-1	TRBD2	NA	CASSLAPLAGEGNEQFF	TGTGCCAGCAGCTTAGCCCCACTAGCGGGAGAGGGGAATGAGCAGTTCTTC
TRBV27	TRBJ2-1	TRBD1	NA	CASRQRPGQGSNEQFF	TGTGCCAGCAGACAACGTCCGGGACAGGGGAGCAATGAGCAGTTCTTC
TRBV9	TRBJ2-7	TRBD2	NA	CASSDSWREASSDEQYF	TGTGCCAGCAGCGACTCCTGGCGGGAGGCATCCTCCGACGAGCAGTACTTC
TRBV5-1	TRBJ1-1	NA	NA	CASSFGTNTEAFF	TGCGCCAGCAGCTTCGGCACGAACACTGAAGCTTTCTTT
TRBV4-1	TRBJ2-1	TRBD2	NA	CASSRAREGGSYNEQFF	TGCGCCAGCAGCCGGGCACGGGAGGGGGGCTCCTACAATGAGCAGTTCTTC
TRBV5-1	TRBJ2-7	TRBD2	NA	CASSPGGLAPYEQYF	TGCGCCAGCAGCCCGGGGGGACTAGCTCCTTACGAGCAGTACTTC
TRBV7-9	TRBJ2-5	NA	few	CASSPSTAGETQYF	TGTGCCAGCAGCCCCAGCACAGCGGGAGAGACCCAGTACTTC
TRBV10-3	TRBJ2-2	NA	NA	CAIYPETNTGELFF	TGTGCCATCTATCCGGAGACGAACACCGGGGAGCTGTTTTTT
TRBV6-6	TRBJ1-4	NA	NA	CASNMWGGPNEKLFF	TGTGCCAGCAACATGTGGGGCGGCCCTAATGAAAAACTGTTTTTT
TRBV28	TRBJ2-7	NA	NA	CASSLSQGGRDEQYF	TGTGCCAGCAGTTTATCCCAGGGTGGCCGGGACGAGCAGTACTTC
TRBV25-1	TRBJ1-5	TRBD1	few	CAGGMEQPQHF	TGTGCAGGGGGCATGGAGCAGCCCCAGCATTTT
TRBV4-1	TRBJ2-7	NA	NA	CASSQEALPPYEQYF	TGCGCCAGCAGCCAAGAAGCCCTCCCACCTTACGAGCAGTACTTC
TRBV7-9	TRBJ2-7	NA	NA	CASSLASEGDEQYF	TGTGCCAGCAGCTTAGCGTCGGAGGGGGACGAGCAGTACTTC
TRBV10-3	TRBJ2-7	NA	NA	CAIQGKYEQYF	TGTGCCATCCAGGGGAAATACGAGCAGTACTTC
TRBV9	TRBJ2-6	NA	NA	CASKAGLSGANVLTF	TGTGCCAGCAAGGCGGGTCTCTCTGGGGCCAACGTCCTGACTTTC
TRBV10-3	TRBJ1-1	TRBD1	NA	CAIGDRMNTEAFF	TGTGCCATCGGGGACAGGATGAACACTGAAGCTTTCTTT
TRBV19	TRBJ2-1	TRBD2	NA	CASSIFAGGYNEQFF	TGTGCCAGTAGTATCTTCGCGGGAGGCTACAATGAGCAGTTCTTC
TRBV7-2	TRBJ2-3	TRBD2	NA	CASSLELAGVSPDTQYF	TGTGCCAGCAGCTTAGAACTGGCGGGGGTTAGCCCCGATACGCAGTATTTT
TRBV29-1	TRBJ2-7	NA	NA	CSVDYRYEQYF	TGCAGCGTTGATTATAGGTACGAGCAGTACTTC
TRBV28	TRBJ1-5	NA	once	CASSTDAGLREIQPQHF	TGTGCCAGCAGTACCGACGCGGGACTTAGAGAGATCCAGCCCCAGCATTTT
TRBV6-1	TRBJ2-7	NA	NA	CASSFSYEQYF	TGTGCCAGCAGTTTCAGCTACGAGCAGTACTTC
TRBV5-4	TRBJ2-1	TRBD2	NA	CASSLEREVYLNEQFF	TGTGCCAGCAGCTTGGAACGGGAGGTTTATTTGAATGAGCAGTTCTTC
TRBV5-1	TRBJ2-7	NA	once	CASSFTGRPHEQYF	TGCGCCAGCAGCTTTACAGGGAGGCCCCACGAGCAGTACTTC
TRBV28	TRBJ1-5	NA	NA	CASSRMSSNQPQHF	TGTGCCAGCAGTCGGATGTCAAGCAATCAGCCCCAGCATTTT
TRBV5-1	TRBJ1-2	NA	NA	CASSLGTSGGYTF	TGCGCCAGCAGCTTAGGAACAAGCGGGGGCTACACCTTC
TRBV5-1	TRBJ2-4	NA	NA	CASSPPEAKNIQYF	TGCGCCAGCAGCCCACCGGAAGCCAAAAACATTCAGTACTTC
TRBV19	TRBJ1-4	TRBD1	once	CASRSAGQGDEKLFF	TGTGCCAGTAGATCTGCGGGACAGGGAGATGAAAAACTGTTTTTT
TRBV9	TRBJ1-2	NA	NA	CASSVASGGYGYTF	TGTGCCAGCAGCGTAGCCTCCGGGGGCTATGGCTACACCTTC
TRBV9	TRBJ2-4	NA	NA	CASSAYDRLGNPIQYF	TGTGCCAGCAGCGCGTACGACCGATTGGGTAATCCCATTCAGTACTTC
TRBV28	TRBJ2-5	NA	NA	CASSFGARETQYF	TGTGCCAGCAGTTTCGGGGCGCGGGAGACCCAGTACTTC
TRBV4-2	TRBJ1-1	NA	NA	CASSQDSREVEAFF	TGTGCCAGCAGCCAAGATTCCAGGGAGGTTGAAGCTTTCTTT
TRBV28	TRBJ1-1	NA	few	CASSLVVTEAFF	TGTGCCAGCAGTTTGGTCGTAACTGAAGCTTTCTTT
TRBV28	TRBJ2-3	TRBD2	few	CASSTRLAGGLHTQYF	TGTGCCAGCAGTACACGACTAGCGGGAGGGTTGCATACGCAGTATTTT
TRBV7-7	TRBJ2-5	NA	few	CASSFSGGPQETQYF	TGTGCTAGCAGCTTTAGTGGAGGTCCCCAAGAGACCCAGTACTTC
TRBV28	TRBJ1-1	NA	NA	CASSSPGQNKAEAFF	TGTGCCAGCAGTTCGCCGGGACAAAATAAGGCTGAAGCTTTCTTT
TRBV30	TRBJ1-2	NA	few	CAWSALLGANYGYTF	TGTGCCTGGAGTGCTCTTCTGGGGGCCAACTATGGCTACACCTTC
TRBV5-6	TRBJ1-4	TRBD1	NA	CASSPTGTGSEKLFF	TGTGCCAGCAGTCCAACCGGGACAGGGTCCGAAAAACTGTTTTTT
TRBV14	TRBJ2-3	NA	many	CASSTWTLKDTQYF	TGTGCCAGCAGCACCTGGACCCTAAAAGATACGCAGTATTTT
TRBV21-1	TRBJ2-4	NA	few	CASSCSGGGKNIQYF	TGTGCCAGCAGCTGTAGTGGCGGGGGCAAAAACATTCAGTACTTC
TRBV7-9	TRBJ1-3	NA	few	CASSYPGVGENTIYF	TGTGCCAGCAGCTACCCAGGGGTTGGGGAAAACACCATATATTTT
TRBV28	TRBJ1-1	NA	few	CASSLSYTEAFF	TGTGCCAGCAGTTTATCCTACACTGAAGCTTTCTTT
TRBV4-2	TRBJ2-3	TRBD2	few	CASSQEASGRVDTQYF	TGTGCCAGCAGCCAAGAGGCTAGCGGGAGAGTTGATACGCAGTATTTT
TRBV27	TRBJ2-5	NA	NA	CASSMLPGIQETQYF	TGTGCCAGCAGCATGCTCCCGGGGATACAAGAGACCCAGTACTTC
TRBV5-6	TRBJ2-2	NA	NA	CASSLIGTNTGELFF	TGTGCCAGCAGCTTGATCGGAACTAACACCGGGGAGCTGTTTTTT
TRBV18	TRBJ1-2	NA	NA	CASRGYGYTF	TGTGCCAGCCGAGGGTATGGCTACACCTTC
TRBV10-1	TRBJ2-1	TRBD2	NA	CASSELSSGKHNEQFF	TGCGCCAGCAGTGAGTTAAGCAGCGGGAAACACAATGAGCAGTTCTTC
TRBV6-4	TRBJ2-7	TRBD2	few	CASRTSGSGSYEQYF	TGTGCCAGCAGAACTAGCGGGAGCGGGTCCTACGAGCAGTACTTC
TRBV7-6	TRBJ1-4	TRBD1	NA	CASSLAGQTMNEKLFF	TGTGCCAGCAGCTTAGCGGGACAGACAATGAATGAAAAACTGTTTTTT
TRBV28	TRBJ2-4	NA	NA	CASTLPGAAKNIQYF	TGTGCCAGCACCCTCCCCGGGGCTGCCAAAAACATTCAGTACTTC